The 16 T cell receptor beta chains presented below share a single source sample, sequenced in a study of technical replicates of blood from a handful of donors. The assay was immunoSEQ multiplex PCR, and TCRdb's table has in-frame clones only and misses some. Of about 69,000 clones in the sample, over 80% were seen once. Input material: PBMCs. The receptors here all came from a human donor in good health. Some clones in this sample may be carry-over from other donors' samples.

The chain joins TRBV30 to TRBJ1-2, with TRBD1 matching 7 bases. The ends lost 0 bases at V and 7 bases at J; junction bases unmatched: 5. The CDR3 totals 13 residues. Germline values: CDR1 GTSNPN, CDR2 SVGIG (reference sequence). In DNA form, the CDR3 reads TGTGCCTGGAGTGTACGGGCAGGGGGTGGCTACACCTTC. This codes for CAWSVRAGGGYTF.

V usage is TRBV6-1 and J usage is TRBJ2-3; no firm D call. There are 14 residues in the CDR3. V lost 6 bases to trimming and J lost 3 bases, with 13 bases between them. Germline V gene lookup returns CDR1 MNHNS and CDR2 SASEGT. The CDR3 reads CASRNRQWTDTQYF. For the CDR3, the DNA is TGTGCCAGCAGAAACAGACAATGGACAGATACGCAGTATTTT.

The chain carries TRBV19 and TRBJ1-2, with TRBD1 matching over 9 bases. The CDR3 runs to 16 residues. J was trimmed by 2 bases and V by 3 bases; bases with no gene match: 7. Germline V gene data show CDR1 as LNHDA and CDR2 as SQIVND (reference sequence). The CDR3 loop is CASSIQVGQGNYGYTF. The DNA of the CDR3 is TGTGCCAGTAGTATCCAAGTAGGACAGGGGAACTATGGCTACACCTTC.

The V gene is TRBV5-4, the J gene TRBJ2-7; D unresolved. Between the trimmed V and J ends, which lost 0 bases and 0 bases, there was a span of 7 bases. Germline V lookup: CDR1 SGHNT, CDR2 YYREEE (reference sequence). This CDR3 is built from 14 residues. CDR3 amino acids: CASSLDRSSYEQYF. The CDR3 region has the DNA TGTGCCAGCAGCTTGGACCGGAGCTCCTACGAGCAGTACTTC.

The genes are TRBV5-1 and TRBJ2-2; 11 bases align to TRBD2. The CDR3 contains 18 residues. Germline CDR1 and CDR2: SGHRS and YFSETQ. V lost 3 bases, J lost 1 base, and 8 bases stayed unmatched. The CDR3, as DNA: TGCGCCAGCAGCTACGGCGGTAGCGGGGGGGTGAACACCGGGGAGCTGTTTTTT. This codes for CASSYGGSGGVNTGELFF.

This clone was observed once. The chain carries TRBV12-5 and TRBJ2-7; 9 bases are shared with TRBD1. The CDR3 runs to 14 residues. V lost 6 bases to trimming and J lost 6 bases; unmatched junction nucleotides: 9. Germline V CDR1 and CDR2: LGHNT, FRNRAP. The CDR3 DNA sequence: TGTGCTAGTGGGACGGGACAGGGAACAGGCGAGCAGTACTTC. This encodes CASGTGQGTGEQYF.

This chain links TRBV7-9 with TRBJ2-2; D remains ambiguous. CDR3 size: 14 residues. The V gene's germline CDR1 is SEHNR and CDR2 FQNEAQ (reference sequence). V lost 7 bases and J lost 5, with 14 bases in between. CDR3 sequence reads: CASIEPLLTGELFF. In nucleotides, the CDR3 is TGTGCCAGCATTGAGCCGCTATTAACCGGGGAGCTGTTTTTT.

This clone was picked up a small number of times. The V call is TRBV27, the J call TRBJ1-4; possible D gene TRBD1, 6 bases. The V end was cut by 4 bases, the J end by 7 bases, with 13 bases between. The CDR3 runs to 14 residues. Germline V gene sequence: CDR1 MNHEY, CDR2 SMNVEV (reference sequence). This CDR3 reads CASSYQGSGEKLFF. CDR3 bases: TGTGCCAGCAGTTACCAGGGGAGTGGTGAAAAACTGTTTTTT.

The rearrangement joins TRBV5-1 to TRBJ2-7, with 10 bases aligning to TRBD1. J lost 8 bases, V lost 4 bases, and 6 bases had no gene match. This CDR3 spans 13 amino acids. Germline-derived CDR1 and CDR2 are SGHRS and YFSETQ. The CDR3 reads CASSPGDRGQQYF. As DNA, the CDR3 is TGCGCCAGCAGCCCGGGGGACAGGGGTCAGCAGTACTTC.

The rearrangement joins TRBV7-2 to TRBJ2-7; D uncertain. Germline assignment: CDR1 SGHTA and CDR2 FQGNSA. V dropped 6 bases and J dropped 7 bases, with 16 bases sitting between them. The CDR3 has 13 amino acids. CDR3: CASRVTVAREQYF. In DNA, the CDR3 is TGTGCCAGCAGGGTTACAGTGGCTCGTGAGCAGTACTTC.

The chain is built from TRBV29-1 and TRBJ2-1; TRBD1 agrees at 7 bases. Germline CDR1 reads SQVTM; CDR2 reads ANQGSEA. The V and J ends lost 0 bases and 5 bases, in that order; junction bases with no gene match: 7. CDR3 length equals 15 residues. The CDR3 sequence: CSVEDFRDSNNEQFF. The CDR3 DNA reads TGCAGCGTTGAAGATTTTCGGGACAGCAACAATGAGCAGTTCTTC.

This chain joins TRBV5-1 and TRBJ2-1; tentatively, D is TRBD2 (6 bases). V gave up 4 bases and J gave up 0 bases, with 11 bases separating them. The CDR3 is 15 residues long. The germline V gene has CDR1 SGHRS and CDR2 YFSETQ. The CDR3 is CASSPDGSSYNEQFF. In DNA, the CDR3 is TGCGCCAGCAGCCCCGACGGGAGCTCCTACAATGAGCAGTTCTTC.

The chain recombines TRBV6-6 with TRBJ2-1; D might be TRBD2 (6 bases). Per the germline V gene, CDR1 is MNHNY and CDR2 is SVGAGI (reference sequence). Trimming took off 9 bases at V and 8 bases at J, with 20 bases between the two ends. CDR3 size: 14 residues. In nucleotides, the CDR3 is TGTGCCAGTCGAACGGGAGCTGGAAATGATGAGCAGTTCTTC. Its protein is CASRTGAGNDEQFF.

The chain uses TRBV7-2 and TRBJ1-2, with D tentatively TRBD1 (6 bases). Germline V lookup: CDR1 SGHTA, CDR2 FQGNSA. The ends were cut back, 4 bases at V and 6 bases at J, with 15 bases in the middle. This CDR3 has 14 amino acids. The CDR3 DNA is TGTGCCAGCAGCTCCTATGACAGGATCGATGGCTACACCTTC. It specifies CASSSYDRIDGYTF.

V is TRBV30 and J is TRBJ1-6; 9 bases match TRBD1. Trimming cost V 2 bases and J 10 bases; bases outside gene matches: 3. From germline, CDR1 is GTSNPN and CDR2 SVGIG (reference sequence). This CDR3 spans 13 amino acids. The CDR3 DNA reads TGTGCCTGGAGTTGGGACAGGGAATCACCCCTCCACTTT. This codes for CAWSWDRESPLHF.

The rearrangement uses TRBV7-2 and TRBJ2-7, with 11 bases that match TRBD2. Trimming removed 5 bases from V and 4 bases from J; junction bases left unmatched: 4. This CDR3 is 14 amino acids long. Germline assignment: CDR1 SGHTA and CDR2 FQGNSA. The CDR3 nucleotides are TGTGCCAGCAGCCCGGGACTAGCGGTTTACGAGCAGTACTTC. Protein product: CASSPGLAVYEQYF.